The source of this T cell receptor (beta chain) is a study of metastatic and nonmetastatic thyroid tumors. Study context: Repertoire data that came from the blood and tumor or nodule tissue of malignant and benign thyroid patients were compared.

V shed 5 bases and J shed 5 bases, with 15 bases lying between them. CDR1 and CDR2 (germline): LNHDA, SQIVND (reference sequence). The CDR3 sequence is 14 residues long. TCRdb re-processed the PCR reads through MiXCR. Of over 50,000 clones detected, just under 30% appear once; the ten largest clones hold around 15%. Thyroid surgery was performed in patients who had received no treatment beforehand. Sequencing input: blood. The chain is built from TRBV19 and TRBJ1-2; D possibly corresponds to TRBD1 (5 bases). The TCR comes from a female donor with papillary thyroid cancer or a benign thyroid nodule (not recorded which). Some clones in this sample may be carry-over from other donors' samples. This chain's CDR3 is CASSPRTGLYGYTF. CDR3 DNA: TGTGCCAGTAGTCCTAGGACGGGGCTTTATGGCTACACCTTC.